Listed below are T cell receptor beta chains from one sample, sequenced in a study of blood T cells in healthy people across ages. TCRdb processed the 5' RACE reads anew with MiXCR; each CDR3 protein has one entry. The data contain roughly 1,100,000 distinct CDR3 sequences, approximately 25% of them singletons. The same data also contributed to another study, on T cells of mothers and their children.

The sequencing input was blood. These receptors were collected from a girl aged 2-10 years in good health. Each CDR3 is given with its conserved first and last residue. The order of the fields is D gene, J gene, V gene, clone size, CDR3 protein, CDR3 DNA. The D gene is left open where the match is weak. Clone size is shown for a subset of rows, as once, few, many or a class of expanded clone.

-,TRBJ1-2,TRBV9,few,CASSEDHGVYGYTF,TGTGCCAGCAGCGAGGACCATGGGGTCTATGGCTACACCTTC
-,TRBJ1-4,TRBV7-2,-,CASSSIPGEKLFF,TGTGCCAGCAGCTCAATACCGGGGGAAAAACTGTTTTTT
-,TRBJ2-7,TRBV7-2,few,CASSLGGDSRYEQYF,TGTGCCAGCAGCCTAGGGGGGGACTCTCGGTACGAGCAGTACTTC
-,TRBJ1-2,TRBV29-1,-,CSVGGLGGYTF,TGCAGCGTGGGCGGGCTGGGTGGCTACACCTTC
-,TRBJ1-1,TRBV6-6,-,CASSTGQFEAFF,TGTGCCAGCAGTACAGGACAGTTTGAAGCTTTCTTT
-,TRBJ2-7,TRBV2,-,CASSARESSWYF,TGTGCCAGCAGTGCCCGTGAGTCCAGCTGGTACTTC
-,TRBJ1-2,TRBV6-5,-,CASSYKGGRGYTF,TGTGCCAGCAGTTACAAAGGGGGTCGGGGCTACACCTTC
-,TRBJ2-1,TRBV12-3/TRBV12-4,-,CASSSPRGAGWDNEQFF,TGTGCCAGCAGTTCCCCCCGGGGCGCCGGATGGGACAATGAGCAGTTCTTC
TRBD2,TRBJ2-1,TRBV11-3,few,CASSPLGGGTYNEQFF,TGTGCCAGCAGCCCACTCGGCGGGGGGACCTACAATGAGCAGTTCTTC
TRBD1,TRBJ1-1,TRBV6-5,few,CASSTLGQGTEAFF,TGTGCCAGCAGTACCCTCGGACAGGGGACTGAAGCTTTCTTT
-,TRBJ2-1,TRBV29-1,few,CSVSGYNEQFF,TGCAGCGTTTCGGGGTACAATGAGCAGTTCTTC
-,TRBJ1-5,TRBV4-1,-,CASSPSPTSNQPQHF,TGCGCCAGCAGCCCCTCACCTACGAGCAATCAGCCCCAGCATTTT
-,TRBJ2-7,TRBV21-1,-,CASSTGLDTGYEQYF,TGTGCCAGCAGCACCGGTTTGGACACAGGTTACGAGCAGTACTTC
TRBD2,TRBJ2-1,TRBV24-1,few,CATSDWTSGRSSYNEQFF,TGTGCCACCAGTGATTGGACTAGCGGGAGGAGCTCCTACAATGAGCAGTTCTTC
TRBD1,TRBJ2-1,TRBV11-3,few,CASSREGQGNEQFF,TGTGCCAGCAGCCGTGAGGGACAGGGTAATGAGCAGTTCTTC
TRBD2,TRBJ2-5,TRBV12-3/TRBV12-4,-,CASSPGLAGGVGEQYF,TGTGCCAGCAGTCCCGGACTAGCGGGGGGAGTGGGTGAGCAGTACTTC
TRBD1,TRBJ2-7,TRBV14,-,CASSRTRDRGTYEQYF,TGTGCCAGCAGCCGCACCCGGGACAGGGGGACCTACGAGCAGTACTTC
-,TRBJ1-2,TRBV14,few,CASQGPAGSSGYTF,TGTGCCAGCCAGGGTCCGGCCGGATCCAGTGGCTACACCTTC
-,TRBJ2-6,TRBV7-9,-,CASSARGPYSGANVLTF,TGTGCCAGCAGCGCGCGGGGGCCTTACTCTGGGGCCAACGTCCTGACTTTC
TRBD2,TRBJ2-1,TRBV29-1,-,CSVEWGLAGIGGYNEQFF,TGCAGCGTTGAGTGGGGACTAGCGGGAATAGGAGGGTACAATGAGCAGTTCTTC
-,TRBJ2-5,TRBV7-9,-,CASSPLKDAGETQYF,TGTGCCAGCAGCCCGCTGAAGGACGCCGGAGAGACCCAGTACTTC
-,TRBJ1-4,TRBV5-1,few,CASSLVAGRSNEKLFF,TGCGCCAGCAGCTTGGTTGCCGGACGGTCTAATGAAAAACTGTTTTTT